Shown below are 18 T cell receptor beta chains from a single sample sequenced in a study of T cell changes during pregnancy in multiple sclerosis. The assay was immunoSEQ multiplex PCR, and TCRdb's table has in-frame clones only and misses some. The table shows about 58,000 clones, with 90% to 95% occurring only once. The sample in question was CD8+ T cells from peripheral blood mononuclear cells, obtained in the second trimester of pregnancy. The receptors were gathered from a female donor with multiple sclerosis, enrolled in a pregnancy study.

This sequence joins TRBV19 and TRBJ2-3, with 10 bases matching TRBD1. This CDR3 is 15 amino acids long. V lost 6 bases and J lost 4; bases outside the gene matches: 7. The germline CDR1 and CDR2 sequences are LNHDA and SQIVND (reference sequence). This CDR3 is CASRPGQGSADTQYF. The DNA for the CDR3 is TGTGCCAGTAGGCCGGGACAGGGGAGCGCAGATACGCAGTATTTT.

This clone occurred once. The V gene is TRBV7-9, the J gene TRBJ1-1; D is ambiguous. Germline CDR1 is SEHNR and CDR2 is FQNEAQ (reference sequence). V lost 5 bases and J 1 base, leaving 11 bases between the germline ends. CDR3 length equals 14 residues. CDR3 nucleotide sequence: TGTGCCAGCAGCCCTCAGGTTAAGAACACTGAAGCTTTCTTT. It yields the protein CASSPQVKNTEAFF.

The V gene is TRBV5-1, the J gene TRBJ1-1, with TRBD1 matching over 7 bases. CDR3 length: 14 amino acids. Germline lookup yields CDR1 SGHRS and CDR2 YFSETQ. J lost 0 bases, V lost 6 bases, and 5 bases had no gene match. CDR3 sequence: CASTEGQLNTEAFF. CDR3 sequence (DNA): TGCGCCAGCACGGAGGGACAGCTGAACACTGAAGCTTTCTTT.

The chain recombines TRBV4-1 with TRBJ2-7, with 8 bases lining up with TRBD1. Looked up from germline, CDR1 is MGHRA and CDR2 is YSYEKL. Trimming cost V 4 bases and J 4 bases; bases outside gene matches: 9. The CDR3 is 15 amino acids. CDR3 loop: CASSLPGQDLYEQYF. CDR3 bases: TGCGCCAGCAGCCTACCGGGACAGGATTTATACGAGCAGTACTTC.

A single count supports this clone. This sequence joins TRBV9 and TRBJ1-5; no clear D gene. Trimming left V 0 bases short and J 0 bases short, with 7 bases between. The CDR3 covers 15 residues. Germline CDR1 reads SGDLS; CDR2 reads YYNGEE. The CDR3 reads CASSVGQHSNQPQHF. In DNA form, the CDR3 reads TGTGCCAGCAGCGTAGGACAACATAGCAATCAGCCCCAGCATTTT.

The chain combines TRBV5-5 with TRBJ2-7, with D maybe TRBD1 (5 bases). Germline CDR1 SGHKS, CDR2 YYEKEE (reference sequence). The CDR3 loop spans 15 amino acids. Trimming shortened V by 2 bases and J by 0 bases, and 12 bases separated the two germline ends. The CDR3 nucleotides read TGTGCCAGCAGCTTCAGACAGACGAGCTCCTACGAGCAGTACTTC. Amino acid sequence: CASSFRQTSSYEQYF.

J is TRBJ2-3 and V is TRBV2; the match to TRBD1 covers 8 bases. Germline lookup yields CDR1 SNHLY and CDR2 FYNNEI. CDR3 length: 15 amino acids. J lost 2 bases, V lost 2 bases, and 3 bases had no gene match. As DNA, the CDR3 is TGTGCCAGCAGTGAATGGGGACAGGACACAGATACGCAGTATTTT. It encodes CASSEWGQDTDTQYF.

The CDR3 bases are TGTGCCAGCAGTTTACTAGCGGGAGCTTACAATGAGCAGTTCTTC. Amino acid sequence: CASSLLAGAYNEQFF. The rearrangement links TRBV7-3 to TRBJ2-1; 11 bases line up with TRBD2. Looked up from germline, CDR1 is SGHTA and CDR2 is FQGTGA. Trimming at V came to 6 bases and at J to 4 bases, leaving 5 bases not matched to a gene. The CDR3 extends over 15 amino acids.

The chain combines TRBV30 with TRBJ2-1; TRBD2 is a possible D gene (5 bases). Germline V lookup: CDR1 GTSNPN, CDR2 SVGIG (reference sequence). Trimming left V 3 bases short and J 5 bases short, with 11 bases between. The CDR3 is made up of 13 amino acids. The CDR3 here is CAWRRGGHNEQFF. The CDR3 coding sequence is TGTGCCTGGAGACGGGGTGGGCACAATGAGCAGTTCTTC.

The chain links TRBV5-5 to TRBJ2-7, with D maybe TRBD1 (6 bases). The CDR3 spans 13 residues. Germline V CDR1 and CDR2: SGHKS, YYEKEE (reference sequence). V was trimmed by 3 bases and J by 6 bases, leaving 13 bases between them. The CDR3 sequence is CASSWQGSGEQYF. CDR3 nucleotides: TGTGCCAGCAGCTGGCAGGGGTCCGGCGAGCAGTACTTC.

About this clone itself: This CDR3 is also generated by other DNA sequences in the sample. This chain uses TRBV5-1 with TRBJ2-1; the match to TRBD1 covers 11 bases. The CDR3 consists of 16 residues. V gave up 1 base and J gave up 3 bases; unmatched junction bases: 3. Germline CDR1 SGHRS, CDR2 YFSETQ. The CDR3 region has the DNA TGCGCCAGCAGCTTGTTAGGGACAGGGGGCTACAATGAGCAGTTCTTC. Its translation: CASSLLGTGGYNEQFF.

V gene TRBV6-1 combines with J gene TRBJ2-1; 8 bases agree with TRBD2. The ends lost 1 base at V and 6 bases at J; junction bases unmatched: 5. Germline V gene data show CDR1 as MNHNS and CDR2 as SASEGT. This CDR3 region has 15 residues. In DNA form, the CDR3 reads TGTGCCAGCAGTGAAGATGACGGGAGGGCCAATGAGCAGTTCTTC. As protein: CASSEDDGRANEQFF.

The genes are TRBV28 and TRBJ2-5, with D tentatively TRBD2 (5 bases). Germline CDR1 MDHEN, CDR2 SYDVKM. The CDR3 consists of 15 residues. V gave up 5 bases and J gave up 1 base, with 14 bases separating them. The CDR3 nucleotides are TGTGCCAGCAGTCCCCTGGTCGGGGTCCAAGAGACCCAGTACTTC. Protein: CASSPLVGVQETQYF.

The rearrangement joins TRBV4-3 to TRBJ1-1; 9 bases line up with TRBD1. V shed 2 bases and J 6 bases; nucleotides not matched to a gene: 13. The germline V gene has CDR1 LGHNA and CDR2 YSLEER. This CDR3 comprises 17 residues. DNA of the CDR3: TGCGCCAGCAGCCAAACCGGGACAGGGATATATAGGGCTGAAGCTTTCTTT. Protein sequence: CASSQTGTGIYRAEAFF.

This rearrangement joins TRBV27 to TRBJ2-5; maybe TRBD1 (5 bases). The germline V gene encodes CDR1 MNHEY and CDR2 SMNVEV (reference sequence). V was clipped by 3 bases and J by 5 bases, with 16 bases between them. The CDR3 covers 15 residues. CDR3 nucleotides: TGTGCCAGCAGTTTGGGCGCGATGGGGCTGGAGACCCAGTACTTC. It codes for CASSLGAMGLETQYF.

The chain uses TRBV4-2 and TRBJ2-2, with 10 positions matching TRBD2. The V and J ends lost 0 bases and 2 bases, in that order; junction bases with no gene match: 0. Germline CDR1 and CDR2: LGHNA and YNFKEQ. The CDR3 has 16 amino acids. The CDR3: CASSQELAGNTGELFF. The DNA for the CDR3 is TGTGCCAGCAGCCAAGAACTAGCGGGAAACACCGGGGAGCTGTTTTTT.

The V gene is TRBV30, the J gene TRBJ2-5; 13 bases fit TRBD2. CDR1 is GTSNPN, CDR2 SVGIG, per germline (reference sequence). After removal of 7 bases from V and 5 bases from J, the junction contained 7 bases not matched to a gene. This CDR3 is built from 14 residues. The CDR3 sequence is CALRGLAGSETQYF. The CDR3 DNA reads TGTGCCTTACGGGGACTAGCGGGATCGGAGACCCAGTACTTC.

This sequence joins TRBV27 and TRBJ1-1; 7 bases are shared with TRBD1. The CDR3 has 14 residues. With 5 bases clipped from V and 4 bases from J, the junction kept 7 bases outside the gene matches. Germline CDR1 reads MNHEY; CDR2 reads SMNVEV (reference sequence). The CDR3, as DNA: TGTGCCAGCAGTCCCCGACAGGGATTCACTGAAGCTTTCTTT. This gives the protein CASSPRQGFTEAFF.